The rows below give T cell receptor beta chains drawn from one sample of a study of blood T cell repertoires in COVID-19. TCRdb's copy holds only in-frame clones and misses some; the assay was immunoSEQ multiplex PCR. The repertoire holds some 48,000 clones, with 82% as singletons. The sample taken for sequencing was peripheral blood. These receptors all stem from a human donor with acute or convalescent COVID-19. The donor label of this sample is uncertain. The CDR3 runs from the conserved cysteine through the conserved F or W. D genes are given only for firm matches. Some rows mark clone size as missing; the rest say once, few, many or name a class of expanded clone.

J: TRBJ1-6
V: TRBV27
size: -
D: -
DNA: TGTGCCAGCAGTCGACGGACAGATCTTAGCTCCTATAATTCACCCCTCCACTTT
CDR3: CASSRRTDLSSYNSPLHF

J: TRBJ1-5
V: TRBV18
size: few
D: -
DNA: TGTGCCAGCTCCCGACAGGAAAGGAATCAGCCCCAGCATTTT
CDR3: CASSRQERNQPQHF

J: TRBJ1-5
V: TRBV6-1
size: few
D: -
DNA: TGTGCCAGCAGTGAACGGGACACCTTAAATCAGCCCCAGCATTTT
CDR3: CASSERDTLNQPQHF

J: TRBJ1-6
V: TRBV27
size: -
D: -
DNA: TGTGCCAGCAGTTTTCGACAGTTCGGTTCACCCCTCCACTTT
CDR3: CASSFRQFGSPLHF

J: TRBJ2-1
V: TRBV11-3
size: -
D: -
DNA: TGTGCCAGCAGCTTGGCGCAGGGCACCTACAATGAGCAGTTCTTC
CDR3: CASSLAQGTYNEQFF

J: TRBJ2-7
V: TRBV7-2
size: -
D: TRBD1
DNA: TGTGCCAGCAGCAGCCGCGGGACAGGGTCCTACGAGCAGTACTTC
CDR3: CASSSRGTGSYEQYF

J: TRBJ1-2
V: TRBV5-4
size: -
D: -
DNA: TGTGCCAGCAGCGGGCCGGGACACCTCTATGGCTACACCTTC
CDR3: CASSGPGHLYGYTF

J: TRBJ1-1
V: TRBV28
size: -
D: -
DNA: TGTGCCAGCAGTCCATCAGGGAAGTCAACTGAAGCTTTCTTT
CDR3: CASSPSGKSTEAFF

J: TRBJ2-5
V: TRBV5-1
size: -
D: TRBD2
DNA: TGCGCCAGCAGCTTCGGGACTAGCGGGGAGGGGGAGACCCAGTACTTC
CDR3: CASSFGTSGEGETQYF

J: TRBJ1-6
V: TRBV7-9
size: -
D: TRBD1
DNA: TGTGCCAGCAGCTTCGGGACAGGGGGGGATTCACCCCTCCACTTT
CDR3: CASSFGTGGDSPLHF

J: TRBJ2-1
V: TRBV19
size: -
D: TRBD1
DNA: TGTGCCAGTAGTATTGGACAGGGGGCGTACGGAGAGCAGTTCTTC
CDR3: CASSIGQGAYGEQFF

J: TRBJ2-3
V: TRBV7-9
size: -
D: -
DNA: TGTGCCAGCAGCTCCTTTGCCCCGGGAGACACAGATACGCAGTATTTT
CDR3: CASSSFAPGDTDTQYF

J: TRBJ1-3
V: TRBV7-2
size: -
D: -
DNA: TGTGCCAGCAGCTTAGTCACGGGAAACTCTGGAAACACCATATATTTT
CDR3: CASSLVTGNSGNTIYF

J: TRBJ1-2
V: TRBV10-3
size: -
D: TRBD1
DNA: TGTGCCATCAGTGAGCCGGACAGGGATTACACCTTC
CDR3: CAISEPDRDYTF

J: TRBJ2-1
V: TRBV7-2
size: -
D: TRBD2
DNA: TGTGCCAGCAGCCCTTCTCAGCGGGAGTCCTCCTACAATGAGCAGTTCTTC
CDR3: CASSPSQRESSYNEQFF

J: TRBJ1-5
V: TRBV19
size: -
D: TRBD1
DNA: TGTGCCAGTTGGGACAGGGGGCTCGCTAATCAGCCCCAGCATTTT
CDR3: CASWDRGLANQPQHF